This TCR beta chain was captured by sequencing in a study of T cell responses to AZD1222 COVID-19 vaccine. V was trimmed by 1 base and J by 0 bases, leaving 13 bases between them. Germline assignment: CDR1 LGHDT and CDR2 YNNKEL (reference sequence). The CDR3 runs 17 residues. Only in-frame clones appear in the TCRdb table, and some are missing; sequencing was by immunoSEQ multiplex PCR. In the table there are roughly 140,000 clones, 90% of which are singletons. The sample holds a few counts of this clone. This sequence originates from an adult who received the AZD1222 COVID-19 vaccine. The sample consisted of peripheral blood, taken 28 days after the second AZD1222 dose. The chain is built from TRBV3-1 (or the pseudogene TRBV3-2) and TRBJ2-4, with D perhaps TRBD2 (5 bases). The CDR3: CASSQGVSVLAKNIQYF. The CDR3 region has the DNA TGTGCCAGCAGCCAAGGGGTTAGCGTCCTAGCCAAAAACATTCAGTACTTC.